This T cell receptor beta chain was found in a study of control samples from healthy donors and cancer patients. The CDR3 totals 13 residues. The ends were cut back, 4 bases at V and 0 bases at J, with 7 bases in the middle. CDR1 is SGHRS, CDR2 YFSETQ, per germline. Libraries were prepared by immunoSEQ multiplex PCR; TCRdb keeps only in-frame clonotypes and omits some of them. The repertoire includes about 150,000 clones, 90% to 95% of them detected once, and 1.2% to 1.5% sits in the top ten. This TCR derives from a woman aged 18-29 years in good health. Material: blood. The V and J genes are TRBV5-1 and TRBJ1-1; D is undetermined. The CDR3 DNA reads as TGCGCCAGCAGCGTGCAGGTGAACACTGAAGCTTTCTTT. Protein product: CASSVQVNTEAFF. Full variable domain (rest looked up from reference TRBV5-1 and TRBJ1-1): KAGVTQTPRYLIKTRGQQVTLSCSPISGHRSVSWYQQTPGQGLQFLFEYFSETQRNKGNFPGRFSGRQFSNSRSEMNVSTLELGDSALYLCASSVQVNTEAFFGQGTRLTVV.